This T cell receptor beta chain is from a study of blood T cell repertoires in COVID-19. Produced via immunoSEQ multiplex PCR; TCRdb's table is partial and in-frame only. The sample lists about 160,000 clones; around 82% were seen once. J lost 5 bases, V lost 5 bases, and 9 bases had no gene match. This CDR3 has 15 residues. Germline CDR1 reads KGHDR; CDR2 reads SFDVKD. What was sequenced was peripheral blood. The chain recombines TRBV24-1 with TRBJ2-5; 8 bases map to TRBD1. The TCR was taken from a man between 60 and 75 years old who had recovered from COVID-19. The CDR3: CATSGLRGRTETQYF. CDR3 nucleotides: TGTGCCACCAGTGGTCTCAGGGGGCGCACGGAGACCCAGTACTTC.